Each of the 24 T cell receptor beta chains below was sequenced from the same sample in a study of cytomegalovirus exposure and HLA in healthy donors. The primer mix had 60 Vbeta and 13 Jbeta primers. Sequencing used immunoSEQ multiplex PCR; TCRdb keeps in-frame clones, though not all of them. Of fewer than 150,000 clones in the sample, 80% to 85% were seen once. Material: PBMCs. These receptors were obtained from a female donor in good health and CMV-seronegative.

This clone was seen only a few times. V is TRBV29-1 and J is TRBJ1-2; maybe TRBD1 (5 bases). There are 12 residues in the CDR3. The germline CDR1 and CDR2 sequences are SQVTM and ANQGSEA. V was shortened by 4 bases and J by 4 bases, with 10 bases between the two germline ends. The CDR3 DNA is TGCAGCGTTGTTGTCAGGGCCTATGGCTACACCTTC. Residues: CSVVVRAYGYTF.

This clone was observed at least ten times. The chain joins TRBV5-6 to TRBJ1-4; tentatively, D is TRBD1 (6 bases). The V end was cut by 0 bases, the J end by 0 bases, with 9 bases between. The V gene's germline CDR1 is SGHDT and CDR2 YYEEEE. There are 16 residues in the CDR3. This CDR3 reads CASSLAGAATNEKLFF. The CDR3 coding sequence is TGTGCCAGCAGCTTGGCAGGGGCCGCAACTAATGAAAAACTGTTTTTT. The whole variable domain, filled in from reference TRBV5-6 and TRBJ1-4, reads DAGVTQSPTHLIKTRGQQVTLRCSPKSGHDTVSWYQQALGQGPQFIFQYYEEEERQRGNFPDRFSGHQFPNYSSELNVNALLLGDSALYLCASSLAGAATNEKLFFGSGTQLSVL.

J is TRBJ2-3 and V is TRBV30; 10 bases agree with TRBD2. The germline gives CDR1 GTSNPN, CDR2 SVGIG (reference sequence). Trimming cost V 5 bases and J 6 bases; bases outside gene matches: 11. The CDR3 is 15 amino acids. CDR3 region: CAWSRTSGSRDTQYF. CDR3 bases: TGTGCCTGGTCCCGGACTAGCGGTAGTCGGGATACGCAGTATTTT.

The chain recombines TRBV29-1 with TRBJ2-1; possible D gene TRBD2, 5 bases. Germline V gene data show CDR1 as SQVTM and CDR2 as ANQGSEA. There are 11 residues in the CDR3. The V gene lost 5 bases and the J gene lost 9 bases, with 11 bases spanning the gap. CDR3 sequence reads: CSVWTGSEQFF. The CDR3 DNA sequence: TGCAGCGTTTGGACGGGAAGTGAGCAGTTCTTC.

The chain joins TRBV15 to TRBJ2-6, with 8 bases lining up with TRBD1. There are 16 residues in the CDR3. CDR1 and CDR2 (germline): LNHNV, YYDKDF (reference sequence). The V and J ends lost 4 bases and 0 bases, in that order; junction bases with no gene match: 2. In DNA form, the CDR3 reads TGTGCCACCAGCAACAGGGGGAACTCTGGGGCCAACGTCCTGACTTTC. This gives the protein CATSNRGNSGANVLTF.

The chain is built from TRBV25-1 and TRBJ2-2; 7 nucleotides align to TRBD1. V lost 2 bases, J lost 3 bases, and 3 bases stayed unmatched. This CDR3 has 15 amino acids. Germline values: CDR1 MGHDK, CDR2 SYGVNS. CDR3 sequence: CASSELGGDTGELFF. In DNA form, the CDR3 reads TGTGCCAGCAGTGAACTAGGGGGCGACACCGGGGAGCTGTTTTTT.

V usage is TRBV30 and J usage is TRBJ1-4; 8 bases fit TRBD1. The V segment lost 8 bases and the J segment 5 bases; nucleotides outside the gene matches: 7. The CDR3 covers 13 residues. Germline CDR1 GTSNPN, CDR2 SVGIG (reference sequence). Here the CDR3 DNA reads TGTGCCGGGACAGGAAAAAGGAATGAAAAACTGTTTTTT. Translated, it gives CAGTGKRNEKLFF. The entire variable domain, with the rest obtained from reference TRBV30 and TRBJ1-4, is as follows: SQTIHQWPATLVQPVGSPLSLECTVEGTSNPNLYWYRQAAGRGLQLLFYSVGIGQISSEVPQNLSASRPQDRQFILSSKKLLLSDSGFYLCAGTGKRNEKLFFGSGTQLSVL.

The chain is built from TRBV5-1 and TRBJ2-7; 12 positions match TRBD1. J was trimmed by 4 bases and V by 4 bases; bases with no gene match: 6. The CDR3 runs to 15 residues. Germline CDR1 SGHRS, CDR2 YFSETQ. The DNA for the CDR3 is TGCGCCAGCAGCCACGGGACAGGGGGCCAATACGAGCAGTACTTC. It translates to CASSHGTGGQYEQYF.

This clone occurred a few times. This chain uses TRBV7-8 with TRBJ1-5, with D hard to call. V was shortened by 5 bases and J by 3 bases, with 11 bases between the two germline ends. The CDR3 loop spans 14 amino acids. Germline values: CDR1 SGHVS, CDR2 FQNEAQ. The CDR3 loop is CASSLTGSNQPQHF. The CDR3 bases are TGTGCCAGCAGCCTGACGGGTTCCAATCAGCCCCAGCATTTT.

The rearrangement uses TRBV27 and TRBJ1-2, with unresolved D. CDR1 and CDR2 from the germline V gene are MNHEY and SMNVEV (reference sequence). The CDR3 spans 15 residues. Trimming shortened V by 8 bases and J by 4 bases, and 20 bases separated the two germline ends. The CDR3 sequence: CASLPDFDGAYGYTF. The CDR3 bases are TGTGCCAGCCTGCCCGATTTCGACGGAGCCTATGGCTACACCTTC.

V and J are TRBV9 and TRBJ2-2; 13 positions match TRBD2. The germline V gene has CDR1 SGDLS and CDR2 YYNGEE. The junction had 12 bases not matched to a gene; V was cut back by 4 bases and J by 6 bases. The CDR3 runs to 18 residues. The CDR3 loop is CASSPFGTSGTAAGELFF. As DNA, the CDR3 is TGTGCCAGCAGCCCATTCGGGACTAGCGGGACGGCGGCCGGGGAGCTGTTTTTT.

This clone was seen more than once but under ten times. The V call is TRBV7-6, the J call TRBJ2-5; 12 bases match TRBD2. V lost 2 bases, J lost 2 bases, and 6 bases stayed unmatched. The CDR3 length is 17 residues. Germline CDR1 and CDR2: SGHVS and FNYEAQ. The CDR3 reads CASSLLAGTSGQETQYF. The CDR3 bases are TGTGCCAGCAGCTTACTTGCCGGGACTAGCGGGCAAGAGACCCAGTACTTC.

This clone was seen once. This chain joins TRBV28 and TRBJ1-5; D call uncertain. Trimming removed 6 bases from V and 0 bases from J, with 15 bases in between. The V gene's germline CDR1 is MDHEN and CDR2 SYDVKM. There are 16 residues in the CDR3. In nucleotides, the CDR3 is TGTGCCAGCAGGTTAAGGTTATACTATAGCAATCAGCCCCAGCATTTT. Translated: CASRLRLYYSNQPQHF. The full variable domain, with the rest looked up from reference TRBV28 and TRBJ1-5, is DVKVTQSSRYLVKRTGEKVFLECVQDMDHENMFWYRQDPGLGLRLIYFSYDVKMKEKGDIPEGYSVSREKKERFSLILESASTNQTSMYLCASRLRLYYSNQPQHFGDGTRLSIL.

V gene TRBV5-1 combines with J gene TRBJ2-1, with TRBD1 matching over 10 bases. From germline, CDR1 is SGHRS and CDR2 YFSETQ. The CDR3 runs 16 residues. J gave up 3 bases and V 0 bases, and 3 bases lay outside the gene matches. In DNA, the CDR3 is TGCGCCAGCAGCTTGGTAGGGACAGGGGACTACAATGAGCAGTTCTTC. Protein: CASSLVGTGDYNEQFF.

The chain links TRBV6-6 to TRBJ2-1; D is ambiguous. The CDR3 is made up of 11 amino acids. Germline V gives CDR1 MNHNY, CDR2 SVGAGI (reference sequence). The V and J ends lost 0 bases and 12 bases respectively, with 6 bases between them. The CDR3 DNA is TGTGCCAGCAGTTACTCTGGCTTGCAGTTCTTC. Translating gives CASSYSGLQFF.

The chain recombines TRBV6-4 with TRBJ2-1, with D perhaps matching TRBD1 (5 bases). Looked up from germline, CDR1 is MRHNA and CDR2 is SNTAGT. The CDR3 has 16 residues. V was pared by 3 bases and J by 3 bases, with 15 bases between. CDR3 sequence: CASSDTTAFSYNEQFF. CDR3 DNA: TGTGCCAGCAGTGATACGACAGCTTTCAGCTACAATGAGCAGTTCTTC.

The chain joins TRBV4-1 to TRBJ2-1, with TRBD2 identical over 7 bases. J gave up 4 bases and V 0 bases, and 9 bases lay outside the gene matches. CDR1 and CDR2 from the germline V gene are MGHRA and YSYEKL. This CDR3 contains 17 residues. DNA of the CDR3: TGCGCCAGCAGCCAAGATAGGCTCCTAGCGGCGTACAATGAGCAGTTCTTC. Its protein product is CASSQDRLLAAYNEQFF.

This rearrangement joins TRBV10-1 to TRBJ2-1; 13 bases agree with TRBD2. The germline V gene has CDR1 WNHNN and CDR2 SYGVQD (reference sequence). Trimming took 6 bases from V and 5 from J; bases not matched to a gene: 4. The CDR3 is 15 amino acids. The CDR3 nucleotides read TGCGCCAGCAGCGACGGACTAGCGGGAGACAATGAGCAGTTCTTC. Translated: CASSDGLAGDNEQFF.

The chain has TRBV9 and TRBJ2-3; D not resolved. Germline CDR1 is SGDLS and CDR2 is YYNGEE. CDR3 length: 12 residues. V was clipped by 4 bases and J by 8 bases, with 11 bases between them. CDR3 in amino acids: CASSSFPGTQYF. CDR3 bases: TGTGCCAGCAGCTCCTTTCCCGGTACGCAGTATTTT.

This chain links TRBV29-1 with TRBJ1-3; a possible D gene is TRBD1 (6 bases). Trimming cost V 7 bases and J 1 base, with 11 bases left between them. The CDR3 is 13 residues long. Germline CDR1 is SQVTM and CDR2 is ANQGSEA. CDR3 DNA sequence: TGCAGCGCCCTACAGGGATCTGGAAACACCATATATTTT. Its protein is CSALQGSGNTIYF.

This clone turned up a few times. The CDR3 region is CATGTGSTEAFF. The CDR3 bases are TGTGCCACCGGGACAGGGAGCACTGAAGCTTTCTTT. The rearrangement joins TRBV10-3 to TRBJ1-1; TRBD1 aligns across 9 bases. The CDR3 runs to 12 residues. Germline CDR1 ENHRY, CDR2 SYGVKD. V dropped 10 bases and J dropped 4; count of bases not matched to a gene: 4.

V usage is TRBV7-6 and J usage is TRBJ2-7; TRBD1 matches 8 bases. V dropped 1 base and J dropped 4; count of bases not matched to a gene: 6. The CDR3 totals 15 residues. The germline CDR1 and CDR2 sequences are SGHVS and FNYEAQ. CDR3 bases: TGTGCCAGCAGCTTAGGGTCAGGGGGCTTGTACGAGCAGTACTTC. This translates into CASSLGSGGLYEQYF.

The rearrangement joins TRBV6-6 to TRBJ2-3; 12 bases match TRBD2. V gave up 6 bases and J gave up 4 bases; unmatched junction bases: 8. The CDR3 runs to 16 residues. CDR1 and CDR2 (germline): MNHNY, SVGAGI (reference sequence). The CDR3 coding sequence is TGTGCCAGCAGACCTTCGGGACTAGCGGGTTCAGATACGCAGTATTTT. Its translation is CASRPSGLAGSDTQYF.

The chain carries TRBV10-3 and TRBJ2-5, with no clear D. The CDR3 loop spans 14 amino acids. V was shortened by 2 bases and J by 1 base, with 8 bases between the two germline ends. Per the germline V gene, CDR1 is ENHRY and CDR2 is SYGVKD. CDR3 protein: CAISEALIQETQYF. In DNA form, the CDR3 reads TGTGCCATCAGTGAGGCGCTGATCCAAGAGACCCAGTACTTC.